The entry that follows covers one T cell receptor (beta chain) sequence. Its antigen is unknown. In germline, CDR1 is DFQATT, CDR2 SNEGSKA (reference sequence). The V end lost 5 bases, the J end lost 6 bases, and 13 bases lay between the germline ends. The CDR3 covers 12 residues. The data were taken from a study of T cell repertoires in cytomegalovirus infection. Whole-study context: Matching HLA type, along with CMV infection, was indicated by public TCR beta signatures.

TCRdb re-analysed the reads in MiXCR, keeping a single row per CDR3 protein. The repertoire holds some 700,000 distinct CDR3 sequences, less than 40% seen once, with under 3% in the top ten. Study-level findings and limits: The ex vivo response was dominated by HLA-C-restricted CMV-specific TCR beta clonotypes. Cumulative frequency of public TCR beta families picked out carriers of CMV plus the relevant HLA.

The TCR was taken from a human donor in good health (CMV status not recorded). Some clones in this sample may be carry-over from other donors' samples. Sequencing was performed on PBMCs. The rearrangement joins TRBV20-1 to TRBJ1-2; D is perhaps TRBD1 (6 bases). CDR3 loop: CSAFHGTNGYTF. The CDR3 DNA reads TGCAGTGCTTTTCACGGGACAAATGGCTACACCTTC.